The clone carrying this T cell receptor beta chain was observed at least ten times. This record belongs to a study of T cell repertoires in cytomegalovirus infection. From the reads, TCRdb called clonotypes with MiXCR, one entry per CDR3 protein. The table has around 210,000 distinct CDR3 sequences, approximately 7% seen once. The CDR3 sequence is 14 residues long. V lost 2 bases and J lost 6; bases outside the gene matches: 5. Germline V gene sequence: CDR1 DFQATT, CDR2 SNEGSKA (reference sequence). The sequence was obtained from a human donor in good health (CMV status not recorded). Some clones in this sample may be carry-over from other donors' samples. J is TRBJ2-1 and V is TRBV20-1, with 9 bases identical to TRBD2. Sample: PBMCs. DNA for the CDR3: TGCAGTGCTAGACTAAGCGGGGGGTCCAATGAGCAGTTCTTC. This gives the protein CSARLSGGSNEQFF.